This note documents a single T cell receptor beta chain sequence. Sequenced by immunoSEQ multiplex PCR; TCRdb stores in-frame clones only, minus some. The sample records more than 350,000 clones, 80% to 90% being singletons. This sample was taken from a study of blood T cell repertoires in COVID-19. Turning to the study itself: Researchers got acute and convalescent COVID-19 samples from the United States, Italy and Spain.

CDR1 ENHRY and CDR2 SYGVKD come from the germline V gene. The J segment lost 4 bases and the V segment lost 10 bases, leaving 9 bases of the junction unmatched. The CDR3 length is 14 residues. The age range of participants was about 18 to 89 years, with residence in roughly 25 US areas. Two negative PCRs, clearance, or symptom resolution had been documented for recovered Cohort 3 donors. The sample consisted of PBMCs or T cells enriched from blood (not recorded which). The clonotype comes from a woman between 45 and 65 years old who had recovered from COVID-19. J is TRBJ1-3 and V is TRBV10-3; 8 bases line up with TRBD1. The CDR3 nucleotides are TGTGCCACCAGACAGGGGACTTGGGGAAACACCATATATTTT. This sequence encodes CATRQGTWGNTIYF.